The 27 T cell receptor beta chains listed next were all sequenced from one sample in a study of long-term antiretroviral therapy in people with HIV. Survey-level immunoSEQ v3.0 assays were run. Assay: immunoSEQ multiplex PCR; the TCRdb copy retains only in-frame clones and omits some. Here the sample spans approximately 22,000 clones, approximately 80% being singletons. Sequenced material: unsorted PBMCs, taken 0.1 years before starting antiretroviral therapy. The receptors come from a man between 18 and 35 years old with HIV.

The rearrangement links TRBV6-1 to TRBJ2-5; D uncertain. The CDR3 has 15 residues. CDR1 is MNHNS, CDR2 SASEGT, per germline. Trimming took off 5 bases at V and 0 bases at J, with 13 bases between the two ends. The CDR3 loop is CASSPTDGYQETQYF. CDR3 nucleotide sequence: TGTGCCAGCAGTCCGACGGACGGGTACCAAGAGACCCAGTACTTC.

The chain carries TRBV30 and TRBJ1-1; possible D gene TRBD1, 6 bases. The CDR3 covers 13 residues. With 3 bases removed from V and 4 bases from J, the gap between germline ends came to 12 bases. Germline loops: CDR1 GTSNPN, CDR2 SVGIG (reference sequence). The CDR3 DNA sequence: TGTGCCTGGAGCCCAGGGGTCCTCACTGAAGCTTTCTTT. It specifies CAWSPGVLTEAFF.

This clone was found once. The rearrangement uses TRBV18 and TRBJ1-2; D uncertain. CDR3 length: 14 residues. V lost 2 bases and J lost 3, with 10 bases in between. Germline V CDR1 and CDR2: KGHSH, LQKENI. The CDR3 DNA is TGTGCCAGCTCACCAGAAGGCGCCTACTATGGCTACACCTTC. This encodes CASSPEGAYYGYTF.

This chain joins TRBV27 and TRBJ1-5, with 12 bases matching TRBD1. Germline assignment: CDR1 MNHEY and CDR2 SMNVEV (reference sequence). This CDR3 region has 15 residues. The ends lost 5 bases at V and 6 bases at J; junction bases unmatched: 5. In nucleotides, the CDR3 is TGTGCCAGCAGTCCACGGGACAGGGGGCTTCAGCCCCAGCATTTT. Translating it yields CASSPRDRGLQPQHF.

This chain uses TRBV14 with TRBJ1-2, with a possible D match to TRBD1 (5 bases). This CDR3 has 14 amino acids. Per germline, CDR1 SGHDN and CDR2 FVKESK. V shed 6 bases and J shed 5 bases, with 16 bases lying between them. The DNA for the CDR3 is TGTGCCAGCAGACATGGAGACAGACCGTATGGCTACACCTTC. Protein sequence: CASRHGDRPYGYTF.

J is TRBJ2-7 and V is TRBV18; 8 bases match TRBD1. Trimming took 3 bases from V and 2 from J; bases not matched to a gene: 9. Germline V gene data show CDR1 as KGHSH and CDR2 as LQKENI. CDR3 size: 16 residues. In DNA, the CDR3 is TGTGCCAGCTCACCCACCCCGGGACAGGACCCCTACGAGCAGTACTTC. Translated: CASSPTPGQDPYEQYF.

The sample holds a few counts of this clone. The V gene is TRBV6-1, the J gene TRBJ1-3, with D unresolved. The CDR3 spans 14 residues. Germline V CDR1 and CDR2: MNHNS, SASEGT. Between the trimmed V and J ends, which lost 4 bases and 4 bases, there was a span of 11 bases. CDR3 nucleotide sequence: TGTGCCAGCAGTGTTGGGGAGGCGGGAAACACCATATATTTT. This codes for CASSVGEAGNTIYF.

J is TRBJ2-7 and V is TRBV7-2, with D tentatively TRBD2 (5 bases). The CDR3 consists of 15 residues. With 0 bases removed from V and 0 bases from J, the gap between germline ends came to 9 bases. Looked up from germline, CDR1 is SGHTA and CDR2 is FQGNSA. The CDR3 nucleotides are TGTGCCAGCAGCTTAGCGACTACCAGCTCCTACGAGCAGTACTTC. It specifies CASSLATTSSYEQYF.

The CDR3 is CATSRETGVYGYTF. The CDR3 DNA follows: TGTGCCACCAGCAGGGAGACAGGGGTCTATGGCTACACCTTC. The chain couples TRBV15 to TRBJ1-2, with 8 positions matching TRBD1. The CDR3 sequence is 14 residues long. The trim removed 3 bases at V and 4 bases at J, leaving 4 bases unmatched. Germline CDR1 and CDR2: LNHNV and YYDKDF (reference sequence).

The CDR3: CASSQGYGGGSYNEQFF. CDR3 nucleotide sequence: TGCGCCAGCAGCCAAGGATACGGGGGCGGGTCCTACAATGAGCAGTTCTTC. The chain joins TRBV4-3 to TRBJ2-1; D is perhaps TRBD1 or TRBD2 (6 bases each). Looked up from germline, CDR1 is LGHNA and CDR2 is YSLEER. Trimming stripped 1 base from V and 1 base from J, with 14 bases between. The CDR3 runs 17 residues.

The chain recombines TRBV29-1 with TRBJ1-2; 9 bases fit TRBD1. Germline-derived CDR1 and CDR2 are SQVTM and ANQGSEA. The CDR3 sequence is 15 residues long. The V and J ends lost 6 bases and 5 bases, in that order; junction bases with no gene match: 13. CDR3 amino acids: CSVDLRTDRGYGYTF. CDR3 coding DNA: TGCAGCGTAGATCTTCGGACGGACAGGGGATATGGCTACACCTTC.

The chain uses TRBV7-3 and TRBJ2-1, with TRBD2 identical over 8 bases. Per the germline V gene, CDR1 is SGHTA and CDR2 is FQGTGA. The length of the CDR3 is 17 residues. V shed 1 base, J shed 7 bases, and the junction held 12 bases outside the gene matches. As DNA, the CDR3 is TGTGCCAGCAGCTTAAGGGGGGGTAGCGGGGTTGAGAATGAGCAGTTCTTC. Protein sequence: CASSLRGGSGVENEQFF.

The gene calls are TRBV7-9 and TRBJ2-5; no reliable D call. The germline gives CDR1 SEHNR, CDR2 FQNEAQ (reference sequence). The CDR3 covers 13 residues. The V and J ends lost 1 base and 4 bases respectively, with 7 bases between them. As DNA, the CDR3 is TGTGCCAGCAGCTTAGGGCAGTCAGAGACCCAGTACTTC. Amino acids: CASSLGQSETQYF.

A few counts support this clone. The junction shows a germline mismatch at one end, possibly a read error. The chain combines TRBV7-7 with TRBJ2-2; no reliable D call. This CDR3 has 17 residues. The germline gives CDR1 SSHAT, CDR2 FNYEAQ (reference sequence). The CDR3 sequence is CASSFSPQHANTGELFF. DNA of the CDR3: TGTGCTAGCAGCTTTAGCCCCCAGCATGCGAACACCGGGGAGCTGTTTTTT.

V gene TRBV9 combines with J gene TRBJ2-3; 11 bases agree with TRBD2. Germline trimming cut 1 base from V and 2 bases from J; bases unmatched to any gene: 3. This CDR3 has 16 residues. CDR1 and CDR2 from the germline V gene are SGDLS and YYNGEE. The CDR3, as DNA: TGTGCCAGCAGCGTAACTAGCGGGAGTTACACAGATACGCAGTATTTT. Translated: CASSVTSGSYTDTQYF.

The chain carries TRBV10-2 and TRBJ1-5; D gene uncertain. The V end lost 8 bases, the J end lost 1 base, and 9 bases lay between the germline ends. The CDR3 runs to 13 residues. CDR1 WSHSY and CDR2 SAAADI come from the germline V gene. The DNA of the CDR3 is TGCGCCAGCTCGACAACAAGCAATCAGCCCCAGCATTTT. This sequence encodes CASSTTSNQPQHF.

The gene calls are TRBV30 and TRBJ2-3, with D possibly TRBD2 on 6 matching bases. CDR1 is GTSNPN and CDR2 is SVGIG in the germline V gene (reference sequence). V was trimmed by 5 bases and J by 0 bases, leaving 9 bases between them. There are 13 residues in the CDR3. CDR3 region: CAWGGTSTDTQYF. The DNA for the CDR3 is TGTGCCTGGGGGGGGACTAGCACAGATACGCAGTATTTT.

The rearrangement links TRBV18 to TRBJ2-3, with a possible D match to TRBD2 (6 bases). The CDR3 runs to 16 residues. The V gene's germline CDR1 is KGHSH and CDR2 LQKENI. Between the trimmed V and J ends, which lost 3 bases and 0 bases, there was a span of 13 bases. The CDR3: CASSPRLVLSTDTQYF. For the CDR3, the DNA is TGTGCCAGCTCACCGCGACTAGTCCTTAGCACAGATACGCAGTATTTT.

The gene calls are TRBV20-1 and TRBJ2-7, with D hard to call. CDR3 size: 11 residues. The germline CDR1 and CDR2 sequences are DFQATT and SNEGSKA (reference sequence). Between the trimmed V and J ends, which lost 6 bases and 5 bases, there was a span of 11 bases. The CDR3 DNA is TGCAGTGCCATTGTGGAGCACGAGCAGTACTTC. Its translation is CSAIVEHEQYF.

The chain joins TRBV2 to TRBJ1-5; TRBD1 matches at 10 bases. CDR1 and CDR2 (germline): SNHLY, FYNNEI. The trim removed 2 bases at V and 3 bases at J, leaving 4 bases unmatched. The length of the CDR3 is 16 residues. The CDR3 is CASSERTGGVNQPQHF. CDR3 DNA: TGTGCCAGCAGTGAAAGGACAGGGGGGGTCAATCAGCCCCAGCATTTT.

This clone was observed a few times. This chain connects TRBV29-1 to TRBJ1-2; no reliable D call. The CDR3 loop spans 13 amino acids. Germline V gene lookup returns CDR1 SQVTM and CDR2 ANQGSEA. V shed 7 bases and J shed 8 bases, with 20 bases lying between them. The CDR3 DNA reads TGCAGCGCCCGGATAGGCCTCGAAAGGGGCTACACCTTC. It yields the protein CSARIGLERGYTF.

The genes are TRBV9 and TRBJ1-2; maybe TRBD1 (5 bases). The germline CDR1 and CDR2 sequences are SGDLS and YYNGEE. With 6 bases removed from V and 1 base from J, the gap between germline ends came to 13 bases. There are 14 residues in the CDR3. CDR3 sequence: CASTGSTDNYGYTF. Here the CDR3 DNA reads TGTGCCAGCACCGGTTCGACAGATAACTATGGCTACACCTTC.

The chain links TRBV19 to TRBJ2-1, with 8 bases identical to TRBD2. The CDR3 runs to 18 residues. J gave up 0 bases and V 3 bases, and 10 bases lay outside the gene matches. Germline-derived CDR1 and CDR2 are LNHDA and SQIVND (reference sequence). The CDR3 spells CASSIGFSGASSYNEQFF. The CDR3 region has the DNA TGTGCCAGTAGTATTGGATTTAGCGGGGCTAGCTCCTACAATGAGCAGTTCTTC.

This clone was seen more than once but under ten times. The chain couples TRBV19 to TRBJ2-7, with 10 bases that match TRBD2. Germline V gene sequence: CDR1 LNHDA, CDR2 SQIVND (reference sequence). The V segment lost 3 bases and the J segment 2 bases; nucleotides outside the gene matches: 1. CDR3 length: 14 amino acids. The CDR3 DNA is TGTGCCAGTAGTATTAGCGGGGGGACCTACGAGCAGTACTTC. Residues: CASSISGGTYEQYF.

The chain employs TRBV29-1 and TRBJ2-6, with a weak D call TRBD1 (6 bases). This CDR3 is 16 amino acids long. Looked up from germline, CDR1 is SQVTM and CDR2 is ANQGSEA. V lost 4 bases, J lost 0 bases, and 13 bases lay in between. The CDR3 protein is CSVARDTDSGANVLTF. DNA for the CDR3: TGCAGCGTTGCCCGGGACACCGACTCTGGGGCCAACGTCCTGACTTTC.

The V gene is TRBV14, the J gene TRBJ2-5; D remains ambiguous. The CDR3 runs 13 residues. Germline assignment: CDR1 SGHDN and CDR2 FVKESK. The germline V and J ends were trimmed by 4 bases and 1 base, with 7 bases remaining between them. CDR3 in amino acids: CASSRLSQETQYF. In nucleotides, the CDR3 is TGTGCCAGCAGCCGACTGAGCCAAGAGACCCAGTACTTC.

The rearrangement joins TRBV19 to TRBJ2-2, with TRBD2 matching over 11 bases. Germline V lookup: CDR1 LNHDA, CDR2 SQIVND (reference sequence). The CDR3 is 15 amino acids. Germline trimming cut 5 bases from V and 7 bases from J; bases unmatched to any gene: 6. The CDR3 sequence: CASSLQLAGVGELFF. CDR3 DNA: TGTGCCAGTAGTCTCCAACTAGCGGGGGTCGGGGAGCTGTTTTTT.